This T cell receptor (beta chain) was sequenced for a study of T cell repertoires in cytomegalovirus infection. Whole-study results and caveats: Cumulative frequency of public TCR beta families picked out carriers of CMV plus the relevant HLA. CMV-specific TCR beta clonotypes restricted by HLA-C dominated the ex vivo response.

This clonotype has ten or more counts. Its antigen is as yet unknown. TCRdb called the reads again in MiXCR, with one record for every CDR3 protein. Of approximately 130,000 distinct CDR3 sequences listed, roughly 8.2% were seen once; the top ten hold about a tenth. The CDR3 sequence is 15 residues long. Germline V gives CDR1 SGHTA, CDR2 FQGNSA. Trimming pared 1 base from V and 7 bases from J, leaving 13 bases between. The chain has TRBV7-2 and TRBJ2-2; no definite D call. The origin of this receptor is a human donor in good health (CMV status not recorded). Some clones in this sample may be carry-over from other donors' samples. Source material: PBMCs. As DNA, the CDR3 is TGTGCCAGCAGCTTAGTGGGCACGACCGACGGGGAGCTGTTTTTT. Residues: CASSLVGTTDGELFF.